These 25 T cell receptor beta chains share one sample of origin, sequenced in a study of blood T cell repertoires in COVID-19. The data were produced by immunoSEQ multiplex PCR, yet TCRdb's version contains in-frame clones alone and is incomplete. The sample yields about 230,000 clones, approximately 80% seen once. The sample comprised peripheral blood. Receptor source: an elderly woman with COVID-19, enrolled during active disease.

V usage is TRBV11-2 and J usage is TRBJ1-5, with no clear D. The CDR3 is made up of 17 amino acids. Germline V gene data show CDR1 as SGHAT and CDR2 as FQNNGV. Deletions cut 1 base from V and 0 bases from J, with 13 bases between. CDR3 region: CASSLGRAAYSNQPQHF. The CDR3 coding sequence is TGTGCCAGCAGCTTAGGGCGGGCAGCGTATAGCAATCAGCCCCAGCATTTT.

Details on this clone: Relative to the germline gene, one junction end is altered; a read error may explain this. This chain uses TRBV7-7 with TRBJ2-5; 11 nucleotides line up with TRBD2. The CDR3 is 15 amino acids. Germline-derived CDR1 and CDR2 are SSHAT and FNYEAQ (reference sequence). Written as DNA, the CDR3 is TGTGCTAGCAGCTTAGCGGGGGGGCCGGGGGAGACCCAGTACTTC. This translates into CASSLAGGPGETQYF.

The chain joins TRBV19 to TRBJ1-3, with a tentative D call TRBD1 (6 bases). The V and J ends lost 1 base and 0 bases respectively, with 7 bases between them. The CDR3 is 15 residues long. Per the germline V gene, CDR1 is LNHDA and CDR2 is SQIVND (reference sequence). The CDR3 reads CASSIGRGSGNTIYF. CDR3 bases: TGTGCCAGTAGTATAGGCAGGGGCTCTGGAAACACCATATATTTT.

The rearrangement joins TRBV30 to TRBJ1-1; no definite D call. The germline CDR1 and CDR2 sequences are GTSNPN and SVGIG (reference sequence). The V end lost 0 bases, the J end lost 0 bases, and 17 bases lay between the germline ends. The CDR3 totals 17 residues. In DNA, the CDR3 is TGTGCCTGGAGTGTAGCCCCCCCCACAGCCATGAACACTGAAGCTTTCTTT. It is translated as CAWSVAPPTAMNTEAFF.

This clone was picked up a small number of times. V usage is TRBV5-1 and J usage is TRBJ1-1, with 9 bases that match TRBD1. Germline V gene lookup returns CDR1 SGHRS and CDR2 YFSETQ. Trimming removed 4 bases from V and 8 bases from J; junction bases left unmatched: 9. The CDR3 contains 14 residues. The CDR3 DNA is TGCGCCAGCAGCACCGGGGACAGGGTATCGGAAGCTTTCTTT. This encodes CASSTGDRVSEAFF.

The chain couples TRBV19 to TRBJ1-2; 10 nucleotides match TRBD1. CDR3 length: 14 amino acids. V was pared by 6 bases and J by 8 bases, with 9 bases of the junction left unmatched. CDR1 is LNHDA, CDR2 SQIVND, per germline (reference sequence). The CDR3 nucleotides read TGTGCCAGTAGCCCCGGGACAGGGGCCTCAGGCTACACCTTC. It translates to CASSPGTGASGYTF.

CDR3: CASSRVEGYGYTF. CDR3 nucleotide sequence: TGTGCCAGCAGTCGCGTGGAGGGCTATGGCTACACCTTC. This chain uses TRBV12-3 or TRBV12-4 with TRBJ1-2; no clear D gene. V was shortened by 5 bases and J by 4 bases, with 11 bases between the two germline ends. This CDR3 region has 13 residues.

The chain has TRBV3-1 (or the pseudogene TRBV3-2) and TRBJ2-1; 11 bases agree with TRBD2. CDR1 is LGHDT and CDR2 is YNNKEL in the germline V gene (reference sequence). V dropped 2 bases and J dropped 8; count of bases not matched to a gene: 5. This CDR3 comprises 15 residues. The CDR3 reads CASSQTGTSGDEQFF. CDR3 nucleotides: TGTGCCAGCAGCCAAACCGGGACTAGCGGCGATGAGCAGTTCTTC.

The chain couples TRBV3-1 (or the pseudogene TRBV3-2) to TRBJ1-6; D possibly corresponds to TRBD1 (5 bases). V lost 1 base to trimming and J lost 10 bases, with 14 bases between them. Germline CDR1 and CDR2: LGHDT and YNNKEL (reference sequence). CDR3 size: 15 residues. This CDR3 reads CASSQARRGASPLHF. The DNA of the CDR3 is TGTGCCAGCAGCCAAGCCCGTAGGGGCGCATCACCCCTCCACTTT.

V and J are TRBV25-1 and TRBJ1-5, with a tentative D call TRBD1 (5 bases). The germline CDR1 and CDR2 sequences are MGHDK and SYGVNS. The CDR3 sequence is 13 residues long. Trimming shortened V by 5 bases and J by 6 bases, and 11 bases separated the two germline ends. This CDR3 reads CASSTGGTQPQHF. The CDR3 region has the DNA TGTGCCAGCAGTACGGGGGGGACTCAGCCCCAGCATTTT. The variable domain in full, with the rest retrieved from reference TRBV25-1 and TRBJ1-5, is EADIYQTPRYLVIGTGKKITLECSQTMGHDKMYWYQQDPGMELHLIHYSYGVNSTEKGDLSSESTVSRIRTEHFPLTLESARPSHTSQYLCASSTGGTQPQHFGDGTRLSIL.

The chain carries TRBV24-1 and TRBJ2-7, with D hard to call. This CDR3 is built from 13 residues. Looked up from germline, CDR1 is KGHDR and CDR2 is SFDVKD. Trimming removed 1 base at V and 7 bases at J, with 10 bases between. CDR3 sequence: CATSDLSSREQYF. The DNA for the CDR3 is TGTGCCACCAGTGATTTAAGTTCGAGAGAGCAGTACTTC.

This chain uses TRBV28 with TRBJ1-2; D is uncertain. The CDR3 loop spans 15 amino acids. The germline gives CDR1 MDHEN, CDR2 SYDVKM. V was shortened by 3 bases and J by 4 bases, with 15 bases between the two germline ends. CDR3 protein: CASSLRQPLGYGYTF. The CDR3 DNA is TGTGCCAGCAGTTTGCGGCAGCCGTTGGGCTATGGCTACACCTTC.

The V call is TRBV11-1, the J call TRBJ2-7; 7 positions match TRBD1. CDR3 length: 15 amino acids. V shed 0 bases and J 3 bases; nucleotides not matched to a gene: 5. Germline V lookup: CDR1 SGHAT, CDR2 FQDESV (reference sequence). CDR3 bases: TGTGCCAGCAGCTTAGCGCGGACAGGAGACTACGAGCAGTACTTC. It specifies CASSLARTGDYEQYF.

The CDR3 DNA is TGTGCCAGCAGCTCCCCGTCGGGCGGGCTGAACACTGAAGCTTTCTTT. This translates into CASSSPSGGLNTEAFF. The chain recombines TRBV5-4 with TRBJ1-1; D remains unclear. V was pared by 3 bases and J by 0 bases, with 15 bases between. From germline, CDR1 is SGHNT and CDR2 YYREEE (reference sequence). The CDR3 loop spans 16 amino acids.

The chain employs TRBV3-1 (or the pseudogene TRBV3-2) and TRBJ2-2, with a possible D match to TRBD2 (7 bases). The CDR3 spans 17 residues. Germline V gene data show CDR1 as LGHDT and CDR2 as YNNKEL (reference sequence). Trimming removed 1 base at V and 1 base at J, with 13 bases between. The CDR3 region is CASSQVARGRNTGELFF. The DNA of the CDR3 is TGTGCCAGCAGCCAAGTAGCGCGGGGGCGGAACACCGGGGAGCTGTTTTTT.

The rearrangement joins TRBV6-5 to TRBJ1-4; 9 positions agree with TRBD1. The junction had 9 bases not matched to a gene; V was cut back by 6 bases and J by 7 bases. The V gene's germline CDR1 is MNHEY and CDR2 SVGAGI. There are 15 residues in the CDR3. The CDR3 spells CASRGGTGPSEKLFF. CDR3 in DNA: TGTGCCAGCAGGGGGGGGACAGGGCCTAGTGAAAAACTGTTTTTT.

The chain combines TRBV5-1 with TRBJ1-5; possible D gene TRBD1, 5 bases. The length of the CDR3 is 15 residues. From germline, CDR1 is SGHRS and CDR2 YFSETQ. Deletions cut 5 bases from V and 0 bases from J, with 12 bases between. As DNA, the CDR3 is TGCGCCAGCAGGGGAGGGGCCGATAGCAATCAGCCCCAGCATTTT. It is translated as CASRGGADSNQPQHF. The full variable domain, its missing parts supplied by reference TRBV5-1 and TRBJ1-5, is KAGVTQTPRYLIKTRGQQVTLSCSPISGHRSVSWYQQTPGQGLQFLFEYFSETQRNKGNFPGRFSGRQFSNSRSEMNVSTLELGDSALYLCASRGGADSNQPQHFGDGTRLSIL.

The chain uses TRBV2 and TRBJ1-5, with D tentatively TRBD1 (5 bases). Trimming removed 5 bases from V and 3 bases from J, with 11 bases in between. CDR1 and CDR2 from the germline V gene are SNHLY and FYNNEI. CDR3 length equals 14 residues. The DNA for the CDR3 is TGTGCCAGCAGTCCCGACAGTAACAATCAGCCCCAGCATTTT. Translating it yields CASSPDSNNQPQHF.

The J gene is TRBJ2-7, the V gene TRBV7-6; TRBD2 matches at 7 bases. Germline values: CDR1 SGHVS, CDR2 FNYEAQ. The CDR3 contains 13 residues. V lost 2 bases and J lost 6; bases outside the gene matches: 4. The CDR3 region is CASSLTRLAEQYF. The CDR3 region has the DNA TGTGCCAGCAGCTTAACCCGACTAGCCGAGCAGTACTTC.

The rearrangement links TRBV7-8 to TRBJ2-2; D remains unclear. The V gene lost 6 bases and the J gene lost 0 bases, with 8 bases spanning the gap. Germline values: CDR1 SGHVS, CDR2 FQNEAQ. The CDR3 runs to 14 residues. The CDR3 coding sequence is TGTGCCAGCAGTCTTGTAGCGAACACCGGGGAGCTGTTTTTT. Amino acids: CASSLVANTGELFF.

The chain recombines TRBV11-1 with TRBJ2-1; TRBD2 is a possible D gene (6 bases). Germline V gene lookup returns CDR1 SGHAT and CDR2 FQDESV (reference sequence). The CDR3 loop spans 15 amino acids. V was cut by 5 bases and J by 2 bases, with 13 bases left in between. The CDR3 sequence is CASSRGVGPYNEQFF. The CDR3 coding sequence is TGTGCCAGCAGCCGCGGGGTGGGCCCCTACAATGAGCAGTTCTTC.

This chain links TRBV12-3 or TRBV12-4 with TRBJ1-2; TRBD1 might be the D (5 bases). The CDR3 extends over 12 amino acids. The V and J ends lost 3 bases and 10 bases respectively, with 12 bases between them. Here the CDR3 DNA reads TGTGCCAGCAGTTTTGAGGGGAGGGACTACACCTTC. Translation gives CASSFEGRDYTF.

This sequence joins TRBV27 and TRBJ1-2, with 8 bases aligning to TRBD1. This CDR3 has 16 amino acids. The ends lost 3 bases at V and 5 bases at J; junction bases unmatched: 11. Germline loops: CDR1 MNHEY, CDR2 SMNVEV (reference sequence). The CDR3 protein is CASSFGANRGLYGYTF. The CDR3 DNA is TGTGCCAGCAGTTTTGGAGCTAACAGGGGGTTGTATGGCTACACCTTC.

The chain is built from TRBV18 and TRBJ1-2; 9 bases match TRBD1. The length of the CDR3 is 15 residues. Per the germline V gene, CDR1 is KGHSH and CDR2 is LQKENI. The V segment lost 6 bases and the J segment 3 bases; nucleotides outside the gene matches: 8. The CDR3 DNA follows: TGTGCCAGCTCTCGCCGCGACAGGGGGGACTATGGCTACACCTTC. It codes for CASSRRDRGDYGYTF.

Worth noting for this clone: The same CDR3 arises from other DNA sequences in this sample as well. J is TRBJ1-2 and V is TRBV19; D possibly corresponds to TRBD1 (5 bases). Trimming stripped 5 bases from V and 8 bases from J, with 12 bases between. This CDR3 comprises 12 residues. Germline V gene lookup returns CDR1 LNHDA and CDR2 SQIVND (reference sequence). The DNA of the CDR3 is TGTGCCAGTAGTCCCCGCGGGGGGGGCTACACCTTC. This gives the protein CASSPRGGGYTF.